This T cell receptor beta chain comes out of a study of spatial heterogeneity in lung cancer. Study-level background: Raw reads showed each unique TCR and UMI combination turning up more than ten times on average.

This clonotype was counted many times. Its antigen is as yet unknown. This beta chain is off target for a library built for alpha chains, so its abundance means little. Trimming stripped 4 bases from V and 4 bases from J, with 15 bases between. The CDR3 is 14 amino acids. Per the germline V gene, CDR1 is DFQATT and CDR2 is SNEGSKA (reference sequence). Findings and caveats of the study: Tumoral mutation counts were tracked by counts of expanded intratumoral alpha and beta TCRs.

TCRdb re-called the 5' RACE reads with MiXCR, one entry per CDR3 protein. The sample has approximately 16,000 distinct CDR3 sequences, approximately 6.8% seen once; the top ten hold less than 20%. The sample's time point: sample taken at primary tumor resection. No cells were sorted before sequencing. The whole RNA sequenced was extracted from tumor, nontumor lung or frozen PBMC. The material sequenced was lung tumor tissue, taken at surgery. The chain is built from TRBV20-1 and TRBJ2-3, with D possibly called TRBD1 or TRBD2 (5 bases each). The TCR was taken from a female donor with early-stage non-small cell lung cancer. The CDR3 bases are TGCAGTGCTAAATCGCCAGGGACCTCAGATACGCAGTATTTT. It codes for CSAKSPGTSDTQYF.